The rows below give T cell receptor beta chains drawn from one sample of a study of cytomegalovirus exposure and HLA in healthy donors. The table came from immunoSEQ multiplex PCR; TCRdb's copy has only in-frame clones and leaves some out. Of tens of thousands of clones listed, roughly 84% are singletons. Material for sequencing was PBMCs. All receptors come from a man aged 18-30 years in good health and CMV-seronegative. CDR3s include the opening cysteine and the closing phenylalanine or tryptophan. D genes are given only for firm matches. Size tells how often a clone was seen (once, few, many) or the class of an expanded clone, and some rows leave it out.

d_gene,j_gene,abundance,v_gene,CDR3nt,CDR3aa
TRBD2,TRBJ2-1,few,TRBV2,TGTGCCAGCAGTACCCTAGCGGGAGGCAGCAATGAGCAGTTCTTC,CASSTLAGGSNEQFF
TRBD1,TRBJ1-2,.,TRBV28,TGTGCCAGCACCACGACAGGGTGGAACTATGGCTACACCTTC,CASTTTGWNYGYTF
.,TRBJ1-1,few,TRBV30,TGTGCCTGGAGTCGGGGGGGGCGCTGGGCTTTCTTT,CAWSRGGRWAFF
.,TRBJ2-2,.,TRBV27,TGTGCCAGCAGTACCCAGATCACCGGGGAGCTGTTTTTT,CASSTQITGELFF
.,TRBJ1-1,few,TRBV12-5,TGTGCTAGTGCTTTTAACTTGAACACTGAAGCTTTCTTT,CASAFNLNTEAFF
TRBD2,TRBJ2-1,few,TRBV19,TGTGCCAGTAGTATGGAATTAAGCGGGAGTGCTGAGCAGTTCTTC,CASSMELSGSAEQFF
TRBD2,TRBJ2-3,once,TRBV9,TGTGCCAGCAGCGCCGGACTAGCGGGGAGCACAGATACGCAGTATTTT,CASSAGLAGSTDTQYF
TRBD1,TRBJ2-5,.,TRBV6-5,TGTGCCAGCAGTTCCCCCCCGGGGACAGGGCTGTACTTC,CASSSPPGTGLYF
.,TRBJ2-7,.,TRBV6-6,TGTGCCACCTCTACAGGACCCTACGAGCAGTACTTC,CATSTGPYEQYF
.,TRBJ2-4,.,TRBV6-6,TGTGCCAGCAGTTACTCGGGCACAAACAAAAACATTCAGTACTTC,CASSYSGTNKNIQYF
TRBD2,TRBJ2-1,.,TRBV29-1,TGCAGCGTTGGTGCTAGCGGTCTCTACAATGAGCAGTTCTTC,CSVGASGLYNEQFF
.,TRBJ1-1,.,TRBV30,TGTGCATGGAGTACCCCCGGACAGAGCGTGACTGAAGCTTTCTTT,CAWSTPGQSVTEAFF
.,TRBJ1-5,.,TRBV27,TGTGCCAGCAGTCGGGGGGGCCAGCCCCAGCATTTT,CASSRGGQPQHF
.,TRBJ1-3,.,TRBV19,TGTGCCAGTAGTTCTGGACGGGGCTCTGGAAACACCATATATTTT,CASSSGRGSGNTIYF
.,TRBJ1-1,.,TRBV20-1,TGCAGTGCTCAGGGGAACACTGAAGCTTTCTTT,CSAQGNTEAFF
TRBD2,TRBJ2-1,.,TRBV28,TGTGCCAGCAGTTTAACCCTAGCGGGAGGACCTGGGGGGAATGAGCAGTTCTTC,CASSLTLAGGPGGNEQFF
.,TRBJ2-5,.,TRBV7-2,TGTGCCAGCAGCTTAGGTCAGCAAGAGACCCAGTACTTC,CASSLGQQETQYF
.,TRBJ1-2,.,TRBV19,TGTGCCAGTAGTTTCGGCTATGGCTACACCTTC,CASSFGYGYTF
TRBD1,TRBJ1-2,.,TRBV30,TGTGCCTGGGCCTTCACAGGGGGACTAAACTATGGCTACACCTTC,CAWAFTGGLNYGYTF
.,TRBJ1-3,once,TRBV5-6,TGTGCCAGCAGCCGAGGGGGGGAGCCGATCTCTGGAAACACCATATATTTT,CASSRGGEPISGNTIYF
.,TRBJ1-2,once,TRBV28,TGTGCCAGCAGTTCCCGGGGAGGGAGTAGAAATGGCTACACCTTC,CASSSRGGSRNGYTF
.,TRBJ2-3,.,TRBV7-3,TGTGCCAGCAGCCTATTGGCGGGCACAGATACGCAGTATTTT,CASSLLAGTDTQYF